A selection of T cell receptor beta chains follows, all from one sample in a study of low-dose radiotherapy and immunotherapy resistance in tumors. TCRdb reprocessed the reads via MiXCR and lists one record per CDR3 protein. The sample has some 57,000 distinct CDR3 sequences; approximately 25% are singletons. Source: PBMCs, taken before treatment. The receptors shown here come from a male donor with prostate cancer. The CDR3 runs from the conserved cysteine through the conserved F or W. D genes are given only for firm matches. Only some rows state a clone size, as once, few, many or a class for expanded clones.

>TRBV20-1|.|.|TRBJ2-3
TGCAGTGCGCGTTTGGAGGGGCGAGATACGCAGTATTTT
CSARLEGRDTQYF
>TRBV13|TRBD1|.|TRBJ2-7
TGTGCCAGCAGCTTATTTACAGGGGGCGGATACGAGCAGTACTTC
CASSLFTGGGYEQYF
>TRBV10-2|TRBD1|many|TRBJ1-1
TGCGCCAGCAGTGGACGGGACAGGGGGCGAGAGATTTTCTTT
CASSGRDRGREIFF
>TRBV13|.|many|TRBJ2-7
TGTGCCAGCAGCCAAGGGACCTCGGGAGAGCAGTACTTC
CASSQGTSGEQYF
>TRBV12-3/TRBV12-4|TRBD2|many|TRBJ2-3
TGTGCCAGCAGTTTAAGCGGGGGTAGCACAGATACGCAGTATTTT
CASSLSGGSTDTQYF
>TRBV4-1|TRBD1|many|TRBJ1-2
TGCGCCAGCAGCCAAGAAGGGACAGGGTGGGATGGCTACACCTTC
CASSQEGTGWDGYTF
>TRBV6-1|.|many|TRBJ1-6
TGTGCCAGCAGTGAAGCGCTCGCTGGTGCAGGGAATAATTCACCCCTCCACTTT
CASSEALAGAGNNSPLHF
>TRBV13|.|many|TRBJ2-2
TGTGCCAGCAGCTTAACAGGAAACGGGGAGCTGTTTTTT
CASSLTGNGELFF
>TRBV11-3|.|many|TRBJ2-7
TGTGCCAGCAGCCCACGGGGGAGCTTCTACGAGCAGTACTTC
CASSPRGSFYEQYF
>TRBV7-2|TRBD2|medium-sized|TRBJ2-5
TGTGCCAGCAGCGCGGGCGGGAGAGAGGGGGAGACCCAGTACTTC
CASSAGGREGETQYF
>TRBV30|TRBD2|.|TRBJ2-3
TGTGCCTGGGGGTCTCCTAGCGGTGGCACAGATACGCAGTATTTT
CAWGSPSGGTDTQYF
>TRBV25-1|.|many|TRBJ2-1
TGTGCCAGCCGGCTTTTTAACGAGCAGTTCTTC
CASRLFNEQFF
>TRBV13|TRBD2|.|TRBJ2-1
TGTGCCAGCAGCTATAGCGGGCGGGATGAGCAGTTCTTC
CASSYSGRDEQFF
>TRBV5-1|.|few|TRBJ2-1
TGCGCCAGCAGGCAGACCCCGGAAAATGAGCAGTTCTTC
CASRQTPENEQFF
>TRBV12-3/TRBV12-4|.|many|TRBJ2-6
TGTGCCAGCGCCACAGGGAGTCTCTCTGGGGCCAACGTCCTGACTTTC
CASATGSLSGANVLTF
>TRBV5-4|TRBD2|.|TRBJ2-5
TGTGCCAGCAGCCCGTTAGCGGGGGAGACCCAGTACTTC
CASSPLAGETQYF
>TRBV9|.|.|TRBJ2-1
TGTGCCAGCAGCGAGCAGAGCACCGGAATCTACAATGAGCAGTTCTTC
CASSEQSTGIYNEQFF
>TRBV29-1|.|.|TRBJ2-7
TGCAGCGTCAGGACCCTCCCCCACGAGCAGTACTTC
CSVRTLPHEQYF
>TRBV21-1|.|many|TRBJ2-4
TGTGCCAGCAGCCCCCGGGACAGGGTCTCACTAGCCAAAAACATTCAGTACTTC
CASSPRDRVSLAKNIQYF
>TRBV27|.|many|TRBJ2-3
TGTGCCAGCAGTCTCAAAACGGACGCGGGACAGAACACAGATACGCAGTATTTT
CASSLKTDAGQNTDTQYF
>TRBV2|.|.|TRBJ2-1
TGTGCCAGCGACGGGGAACTTTACAGGGACGATGAGCAGTTCTTC
CASDGELYRDDEQFF
>TRBV3-1|.|medium-sized|TRBJ2-1
TGTGCCAGCAGCCAAGGATCGGTTGAGCAGTTCTTC
CASSQGSVEQFF
>TRBV28|.|medium-sized|TRBJ2-1
TGTGCCAGCAACCCAGGGGCCTACAATGAGCAGTTCTTC
CASNPGAYNEQFF
>TRBV15|TRBD2|.|TRBJ2-5
TGTGCCACCAGCAGTGGACTAGCGGGGGGCCAAGAGACCCAGTACTTC
CATSSGLAGGQETQYF
>TRBV2|.|once|TRBJ2-7
TGTGCCAGCATCCTCTCGGCTGGCTACGAGCAGTACTTC
CASILSAGYEQYF
>TRBV30|.|many|TRBJ1-2
TGTGCCTGGGCCCAGGTTAACTATGGCTACACCTTC
CAWAQVNYGYTF
>TRBV6-2/TRBV6-3|.|many|TRBJ2-3
TGTGCCAGCACCGAGCTCAGGAACACAGATACGCAGTATTTT
CASTELRNTDTQYF
>TRBV10-3|.|many|TRBJ2-7
TGTGCCATCAGTGAGTCTCTCATCTACGAGCAGTACTTC
CAISESLIYEQYF
>TRBV20-1|.|many|TRBJ1-1
TGCAGTGCTAGATCCAGGGACGGCAGCCACCTTGAAGCTTTCTTT
CSARSRDGSHLEAFF
>TRBV6-2/TRBV6-3|TRBD1|many|TRBJ2-2
TGTGCCAGCAGCGTGCTGGCAGGGGGCCACGGGGAGCTGTTTTTT
CASSVLAGGHGELFF
>TRBV27|TRBD1|.|TRBJ1-1
TGTGCCAGCACTATTCTTGCCCAACGGGACAGTAACACTGAAGCTTTCTTT
CASTILAQRDSNTEAFF
>TRBV12-3/TRBV12-4|.|many|TRBJ2-7
TGTGCCAGCAGTTTAAAGGGCGGGGTTGAGCAGTACTTC
CASSLKGGVEQYF
>TRBV20-1|TRBD2|many|TRBJ2-3
TGCAGTGCTAGAGAAGGACGGGGGGGCCGTAAAACAGATACGCAGTATTTT
CSAREGRGGRKTDTQYF
>TRBV24-1|.|many|TRBJ1-1
TGTGCCACCAGTGATGGGAGAGAAGCTTTCTTT
CATSDGREAFF
>TRBV4-1|.|many|TRBJ2-1
TGCGCCAGCAGCCCCCCGACGGGCTCCTACAATGAGCAGTTCTTC
CASSPPTGSYNEQFF
>TRBV30|.|many|TRBJ2-7
TGTGCCTGGAGTGACTACCTCCAAGAAAAGGCTTACGAGCAGTACTTC
CAWSDYLQEKAYEQYF
>TRBV5-1|TRBD2|many|TRBJ2-2
TGCGCCAGCACCACCGGGACTAGCGGGAGAACCGGGGAGCTGTTTTTT
CASTTGTSGRTGELFF
>TRBV18|.|few|TRBJ1-1
TGTGCCAGCTCACCACTCGGGGGTAAGAACACTGAAGCTTTCTTT
CASSPLGGKNTEAFF
>TRBV2|TRBD1|many|TRBJ1-3
TGTGCCAGCAGTACAGGACAGGGCCGGAGAAACACCATATATTTT
CASSTGQGRRNTIYF
>TRBV30|.|.|TRBJ2-4
TGTGCCTGGAGTGGCCGGATCCTAGCCAAAAACATTCAGTACTTC
CAWSGRILAKNIQYF
>TRBV3-1|.|many|TRBJ2-2
TGTGCCAGCAGCCCATTTCCGGGCCCCGCTAGGGGGGAGCTGTTTTTT
CASSPFPGPARGELFF
>TRBV9|TRBD2|many|TRBJ2-1
TGTGCCAGCAGCGTAGGCGGGAGGGGTTACAATGAGCAGTTCTTC
CASSVGGRGYNEQFF
>TRBV5-1|.|many|TRBJ2-7
TGCGCCAGCAGTGGTGGTCTAGCCGAGCAGTACTTC
CASSGGLAEQYF
>TRBV6-5|.|once|TRBJ2-7
TGTGCCAGCAGTTCCAGGCAGGAGCAGTACTTC
CASSSRQEQYF
>TRBV20-1|.|many|TRBJ2-3
TGCAGTGCTAGCTTCAGCCTAGGCACAGATACGCAGTATTTT
CSASFSLGTDTQYF
>TRBV19|TRBD1|many|TRBJ1-5
TGTGCCACCAAACCGGGACAGGATAGCAATCAGCCCCAGCATTTT
CATKPGQDSNQPQHF
>TRBV18|TRBD1|few|TRBJ1-5
TGTGCCAGCTCACCTCGGACAGGGAGCGATCAGCCCCAGCATTTT
CASSPRTGSDQPQHF
>TRBV20-1|TRBD1|few|TRBJ2-5
TGCAGTGCTAGAGACCGGGACAGGGCGGTAGAGACCCAGTACTTC
CSARDRDRAVETQYF
>TRBV28|.|.|TRBJ1-1
TGTGCCAGCAGTTCCGCGGGTGGGGGGCGGAACACTGAAGCTTTCTTT
CASSSAGGGRNTEAFF
>TRBV6-6|.|many|TRBJ2-1
TGTGCCAGCAGTTACCCCTCGGGACTGCGGAATGAGCAGTTCTTC
CASSYPSGLRNEQFF
>TRBV5-6|TRBD1|many|TRBJ2-1
TGTGCCACCACGCCAAGGGGGCGGAATGAGCAGTTCTTC
CATTPRGRNEQFF
>TRBV30|.|.|TRBJ1-5
TGTGCCTGGAGTGTATCGCGGGGAGAGCCCCAGCATTTT
CAWSVSRGEPQHF